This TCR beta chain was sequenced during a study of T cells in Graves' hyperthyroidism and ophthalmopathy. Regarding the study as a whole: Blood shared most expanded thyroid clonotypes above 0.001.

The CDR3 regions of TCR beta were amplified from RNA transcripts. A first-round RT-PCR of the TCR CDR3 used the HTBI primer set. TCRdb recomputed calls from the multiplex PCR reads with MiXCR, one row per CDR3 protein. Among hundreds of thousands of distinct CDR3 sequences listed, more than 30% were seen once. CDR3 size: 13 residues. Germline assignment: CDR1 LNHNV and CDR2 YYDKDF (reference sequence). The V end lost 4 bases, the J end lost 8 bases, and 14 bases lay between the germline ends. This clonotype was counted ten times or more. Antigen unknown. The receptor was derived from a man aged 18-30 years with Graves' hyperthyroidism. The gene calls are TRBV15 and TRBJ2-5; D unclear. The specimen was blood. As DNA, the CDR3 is TGTGCCACCAGCATCCGGGCCCCAGGAACCCAGTACTTC. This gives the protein CATSIRAPGTQYF.